The 18 T cell receptor beta chains in this list originate from one sample, sequenced in a study of identifying expanded T cells in peripheral blood. Sequencing used immunoSEQ multiplex PCR; TCRdb keeps in-frame clones, though not all of them. The sample lists 100,000 to 150,000 clones; 75% to 90% were seen once. The sequencing input was blood. These receptor sequences come from a person between 18 and 70 years old in good health.

The genes are TRBV2 and TRBJ2-5; no clear D gene. The germline V gene has CDR1 SNHLY and CDR2 FYNNEI. The CDR3 is 15 residues long. Trimming removed 8 bases at V and 5 bases at J, with 21 bases between. CDR3 sequence reads: CASVSEPATEETQYF. CDR3 in DNA: TGTGCCAGCGTTTCGGAGCCGGCTACCGAGGAGACCCAGTACTTC.

This clone has a handful of counts. The V and J genes are TRBV4-1 and TRBJ2-7; possible D gene TRBD1, 5 bases. The V end lost 0 bases, the J end lost 7 bases, and 10 bases lay between the germline ends. Germline V lookup: CDR1 MGHRA, CDR2 YSYEKL. The CDR3 is 13 residues long. CDR3 bases: TGCGCCAGCAGCCAAGAAAGGGGCAGGGAGCAGTACTTC. This gives the protein CASSQERGREQYF.

This clone was recorded only once. V is TRBV7-3 and J is TRBJ1-1; D not resolved. The V and J ends lost 3 bases and 1 base respectively, with 9 bases between them. Germline CDR1 reads SGHTA; CDR2 reads FQGTGA. CDR3 length equals 14 residues. CDR3 region: CASSFSHKNTEAFF. The CDR3 coding sequence is TGTGCCAGCAGCTTTTCCCATAAGAACACTGAAGCTTTCTTT.

The chain joins TRBV19 to TRBJ1-1; D may be TRBD1 (5 bases). The CDR3 contains 14 residues. In germline, CDR1 is LNHDA, CDR2 SQIVND (reference sequence). V was cut by 3 bases and J by 0 bases, with 8 bases left in between. CDR3 sequence (DNA): TGTGCCAGTAGTATGGCGGGGGTGAACACTGAAGCTTTCTTT. Translation: CASSMAGVNTEAFF.

The count of this clone is one. The genes are TRBV5-1 and TRBJ2-1; 8 bases line up with TRBD2. This CDR3 is built from 17 residues. The germline gives CDR1 SGHRS, CDR2 YFSETQ. Losses at the gene ends were 3 bases for V and 2 bases for J; bases not matched to a gene: 10. CDR3 loop: CASSSRLRGVTYNEQFF. For the CDR3, the DNA is TGCGCCAGCAGCTCGAGGCTGCGGGGGGTCACCTACAATGAGCAGTTCTTC. The full variable domain, in which reference TRBV5-1 and TRBJ2-1 provide the parts outside the CDR3, is KAGVTQTPRYLIKTRGQQVTLSCSPISGHRSVSWYQQTPGQGLQFLFEYFSETQRNKGNFPGRFSGRQFSNSRSEMNVSTLELGDSALYLCASSSRLRGVTYNEQFFGPGTRLTVL.

The rearrangement uses TRBV18 and TRBJ2-5; 8 bases match TRBD1. J lost 4 bases, V lost 6 bases, and 7 bases had no gene match. The CDR3 is 14 residues long. Germline assignment: CDR1 KGHSH and CDR2 LQKENI. CDR3 loop: CASSEDRAGETQYF. CDR3 nucleotide sequence: TGTGCCAGCTCGGAGGACAGGGCCGGAGAGACCCAGTACTTC.

The V gene is TRBV4-1, the J gene TRBJ2-2, with TRBD1 identical over 7 bases. With 1 base clipped from V and 2 bases from J, the junction kept 7 bases outside the gene matches. The CDR3 has 17 amino acids. Germline V gives CDR1 MGHRA, CDR2 YSYEKL. The CDR3 DNA reads TGCGCCAGCAGCCAAGCCCCGGGACAGATAAACACCGGGGAGCTGTTTTTT. It encodes CASSQAPGQINTGELFF.

With regard to this clone: The same CDR3 arises from other DNA sequences in this sample as well. The V gene is TRBV30, the J gene TRBJ1-5; no clear D. The CDR3 is 13 residues long. Germline values: CDR1 GTSNPN, CDR2 SVGIG (reference sequence). V was cut by 0 bases and J by 5 bases, with 8 bases left in between. CDR3 coding DNA: TGTGCCTGGAGTGTACTTGGTGATCAGCCCCAGCATTTT. It yields the protein CAWSVLGDQPQHF.

The J gene is TRBJ2-1, the V gene TRBV9; D might be TRBD2 (6 bases). The V gene's germline CDR1 is SGDLS and CDR2 YYNGEE. The CDR3 length is 15 residues. Trimming stripped 0 bases from V and 8 bases from J, with 15 bases between. The CDR3 loop is CASSVGTIGGDEQFF. As DNA, the CDR3 is TGTGCCAGCAGCGTAGGGACTATTGGCGGCGATGAGCAGTTCTTC.

The V call is TRBV6-5, the J call TRBJ1-2; 7 bases map to TRBD1. The CDR3 has 14 residues. Trimming cost V 6 bases and J 1 base; bases outside gene matches: 5. The germline V gene has CDR1 MNHEY and CDR2 SVGAGI. CDR3 amino acids: CASSPRDSNYGYTF. CDR3 bases: TGTGCCAGCAGCCCCCGGGACAGTAACTATGGCTACACCTTC.

This clone has only a few counts. J is TRBJ1-1 and V is TRBV11-3; 7 positions agree with TRBD1. The germline V gene encodes CDR1 SGHNT and CDR2 YENEEA. There are 12 residues in the CDR3. V lost 5 bases and J lost 9; bases outside the gene matches: 6. DNA for the CDR3: TGTGCCAGCAGCCTCGGACAGGACAAAGCTTTCTTT. Translated: CASSLGQDKAFF.

V and J are TRBV30 and TRBJ2-2; TRBD1 agrees at 7 bases. Germline assignment: CDR1 GTSNPN and CDR2 SVGIG (reference sequence). This CDR3 has 14 amino acids. The V and J ends lost 3 bases and 3 bases, in that order; junction bases with no gene match: 4. In DNA, the CDR3 is TGTGCCTGGAGGGGACAGTGGGACACCGGGGAGCTGTTTTTT. Its translation is CAWRGQWDTGELFF.

This chain links TRBV6-5 with TRBJ1-2; D is unclear. The CDR3 extends over 13 amino acids. The germline V gene has CDR1 MNHEY and CDR2 SVGAGI. The V end was cut by 2 bases, the J end by 8 bases, with 12 bases between. The DNA of the CDR3 is TGTGCCAGCAGTTACACGGGGAAAGAAGGCTACACCTTC. It yields the protein CASSYTGKEGYTF.

The chain has TRBV6-1 and TRBJ1-2; D perhaps matches TRBD1 (5 bases). The CDR3 has 15 amino acids. V was cut by 7 bases and J by 4 bases, with 19 bases left in between. Per the germline V gene, CDR1 is MNHNS and CDR2 is SASEGT. The CDR3 bases are TGTGCCAGCACCGAGGTGGGGGGAGGGGTCTATGGCTACACCTTC. Encoded protein: CASTEVGGGVYGYTF.

The rearrangement joins TRBV7-2 to TRBJ2-5; D unclear. From germline, CDR1 is SGHTA and CDR2 FQGNSA. V shed 2 bases and J shed 2 bases, with 9 bases lying between them. This CDR3 region has 14 residues. CDR3 sequence (DNA): TGTGCCAGCAGCTTAATGGCCGAACAAGAGACCCAGTACTTC. Its translation is CASSLMAEQETQYF.

The chain uses TRBV4-3 and TRBJ2-5; D may be TRBD1 (5 bases). This CDR3 contains 15 residues. The V end lost 4 bases, the J end lost 0 bases, and 12 bases lay between the germline ends. The germline V gene has CDR1 LGHNA and CDR2 YSLEER. The CDR3 DNA reads TGCGCCAGCAGCCGGGGCACGACAGACCAAGAGACCCAGTACTTC. It specifies CASSRGTTDQETQYF.

This clone was recorded a few times. V and J are TRBV7-7 and TRBJ1-1; a possible D gene is TRBD1 (6 bases). V lost 6 bases, J lost 1 base, and 9 bases lay in between. Germline CDR1 reads SSHAT; CDR2 reads FNYEAQ (reference sequence). The CDR3 has 13 residues. The CDR3 nucleotides are TGTGCCAGCAGTTTACAGGGGAACACTGAAGCTTTCTTT. Protein product: CASSLQGNTEAFF.

The chain employs TRBV7-2 and TRBJ2-6; D unresolved. Trimming removed 2 bases from V and 0 bases from J, with 2 bases in between. From germline, CDR1 is SGHTA and CDR2 FQGNSA. The CDR3 covers 14 residues. CDR3 sequence reads: CASSLTSGANVLTF. Written as DNA, the CDR3 is TGTGCCAGCAGCTTAACCTCTGGGGCCAACGTCCTGACTTTC.